One and the same sample provided the 12 T cell receptor beta chains below, sequenced in a study of cytomegalovirus exposure and HLA in healthy donors. The PCR ran on 60 Vbeta and 13 Jbeta primers. Data came from immunoSEQ multiplex PCR; TCRdb stores just in-frame clones and leaves some out. The sample includes just over 60,000 clones, around 87% of them seen just once. Sequenced material: PBMCs. The receptors here all came from a man between 18 and 35 years old in good health and CMV-seronegative.

This chain uses TRBV5-4 with TRBJ1-2, with TRBD1 identical over 9 bases. With 6 bases clipped from V and 3 bases from J, the junction kept 9 bases outside the gene matches. The CDR3 is made up of 15 amino acids. The germline V gene encodes CDR1 SGHNT and CDR2 YYREEE (reference sequence). This chain's CDR3 is CASTPGTGLDYGYTF. The CDR3 DNA sequence: TGTGCCAGCACACCCGGGACAGGGCTCGACTATGGCTACACCTTC.

CDR3 coding DNA: TGTGCCAGCAGAATCGGGACAGGGGGGACCTATGGCTACACCTTC. As protein: CASRIGTGGTYGYTF. This chain joins TRBV6-5 and TRBJ1-2, with 11 positions matching TRBD1. In germline, CDR1 is MNHEY, CDR2 SVGAGI. This CDR3 contains 15 residues. V lost 6 bases to trimming and J lost 4 bases; unmatched junction nucleotides: 7.

V is TRBV28 and J is TRBJ2-7; 9 bases map to TRBD2. Trimming cost V 5 bases and J 3 bases; bases outside gene matches: 5. The germline V gene encodes CDR1 MDHEN and CDR2 SYDVKM. The CDR3 extends over 14 amino acids. The chain's CDR3 is CASSLSGGLYEQYF. CDR3 sequence (DNA): TGTGCCAGCAGTCTCAGCGGGGGGCTCTACGAGCAGTACTTC. The entire variable domain, with the rest obtained from reference TRBV28 and TRBJ2-7, is as follows: DVKVTQSSRYLVKRTGEKVFLECVQDMDHENMFWYRQDPGLGLRLIYFSYDVKMKEKGDIPEGYSVSREKKERFSLILESASTNQTSMYLCASSLSGGLYEQYFGPGTRLTVT.

This clone was counted between two and nine times. The V call is TRBV6-5, the J call TRBJ2-5, with 10 bases fitting TRBD1. This CDR3 spans 15 amino acids. Germline-derived CDR1 and CDR2 are MNHEY and SVGAGI. V was clipped by 6 bases and J by 5 bases; unmatched bases: 9. CDR3 in DNA: TGTGCCAGCAGGTCGACAGGGGGCGGGTGGGAGACCCAGTACTTC. It encodes CASRSTGGGWETQYF.

V is TRBV5-6 and J is TRBJ1-5; D is perhaps TRBD1 (6 bases). With 1 base removed from V and 5 bases from J, the gap between germline ends came to 10 bases. The CDR3 consists of 14 residues. Germline V gives CDR1 SGHDT, CDR2 YYEEEE. The DNA of the CDR3 is TGTGCCAGCAGCTTGAGGACAGAGGATCAGCCCCAGCATTTT. This encodes CASSLRTEDQPQHF.

The chain uses TRBV7-2 and TRBJ2-1, with D hard to call. V was pared by 7 bases and J by 0 bases, with 13 bases between. CDR1 and CDR2 from the germline V gene are SGHTA and FQGNSA. This CDR3 region has 15 residues. The CDR3 DNA reads TGTGCCAGCACCAGTACCCGGAGCTCCTACAATGAGCAGTTCTTC. It specifies CASTSTRSSYNEQFF.

The CDR3 DNA reads TGTGCCAGCAGCTTATATAATGAGCAGTTCTTC. Translating it yields CASSLYNEQFF. The chain has TRBV5-5 and TRBJ2-1; no clear D gene. V lost 2 bases and J 7 bases, leaving 4 bases between the germline ends. Germline CDR1 and CDR2: SGHKS and YYEKEE (reference sequence). The CDR3 is made up of 11 amino acids. Filled out from reference TRBV5-5 and TRBJ2-1, the complete variable domain reads DAGVTQSPTHLIKTRGQQVTLRCSPISGHKSVSWYQQVLGQGPQFIFQYYEKEERGRGNFPDRFSARQFPNYSSELNVNALLLGDSALYLCASSLYNEQFFGPGTRLTVL.

This sequence joins TRBV9 and TRBJ1-2; a weak D match, TRBD1 (6 bases). The CDR3 covers 14 residues. The germline V gene has CDR1 SGDLS and CDR2 YYNGEE. Trimming took 3 bases from V and 2 from J, leaving 11 bases between them. CDR3 nucleotides: TGTGCCAGCAGCGCACAGGGTTTCAACTATGGCTACACCTTC. This codes for CASSAQGFNYGYTF.

The CDR3 DNA reads as TGTGCCTGGATTTCATCCTACGAGCAGTACTTC. Translation: CAWISSYEQYF. The chain joins TRBV30 to TRBJ2-7; unclear D gene. V was pared by 4 bases and J by 1 base, with 5 bases between. Germline V CDR1 and CDR2: GTSNPN, SVGIG (reference sequence). The CDR3 loop spans 11 amino acids.

V usage is TRBV19 and J usage is TRBJ1-5, with 7 bases aligning to TRBD1. The ends lost 7 bases at V and 0 bases at J; junction bases unmatched: 3. Germline CDR1 is LNHDA and CDR2 is SQIVND (reference sequence). There are 14 residues in the CDR3. CDR3 amino acids: CASTDRDSNQPQHF. The CDR3 bases are TGTGCCAGTACTGACAGGGATAGCAATCAGCCCCAGCATTTT.

The rearrangement uses TRBV18 and TRBJ2-3; TRBD2 agrees at 7 bases. The germline V gene has CDR1 KGHSH and CDR2 LQKENI. CDR3 length: 13 amino acids. V lost 7 bases and J lost 6; bases outside the gene matches: 7. The CDR3 DNA reads TGTGCCAGCTACCGGAGCGGGGAGGATACGCAGTATTTT. Protein: CASYRSGEDTQYF.

This chain links TRBV19 with TRBJ1-2; TRBD1 aligns across 7 bases. J was trimmed by 5 bases and V by 5 bases; bases with no gene match: 8. CDR3 length equals 14 residues. The V gene's germline CDR1 is LNHDA and CDR2 SQIVND (reference sequence). This chain's CDR3 is CASSPPGQIYGYTF. CDR3 DNA: TGTGCCAGTAGTCCTCCGGGACAGATTTATGGCTACACCTTC.